Listed here are 8 T cell receptor beta chains from one sample, sequenced in a study of blood T cell repertoires in COVID-19. Libraries were prepared by immunoSEQ multiplex PCR; TCRdb keeps only in-frame clonotypes and omits some of them. The top ten hold 1.5% to 2% of the sample, which has about 240,000 clones, under 85% seen once. The sequenced sample consisted of peripheral blood. These receptors all stem from a man aged 30-40 years who had recovered from COVID-19.

This clone has a single count. The chain carries TRBV5-8 and TRBJ1-1, with a weak D call TRBD1 (6 bases). This CDR3 comprises 14 residues. V dropped 4 bases and J dropped 4 bases, with 14 bases sitting between them. Germline loops: CDR1 SGHTS, CDR2 YDEGEE. DNA of the CDR3: TGTGCCAGCAGCGGATTCAGGGGTGCCACTGAAGCTTTCTTT. As protein: CASSGFRGATEAFF.

The chain uses TRBV2 and TRBJ2-2; 8 bases line up with TRBD1. The CDR3 sequence is 13 residues long. Per germline, CDR1 SNHLY and CDR2 FYNNEI. The junction had 6 bases not matched to a gene; V was cut back by 9 bases and J by 6 bases. The CDR3 nucleotides read TGTGCCAGTGACAGGGGAGATCCCGGGGAGCTGTTTTTT. Translated, it gives CASDRGDPGELFF.

The DNA for the CDR3 is TGTGCCAGCAGCTTAAATACAGGGTACTTCGGCTACACCTTC. Its translation: CASSLNTGYFGYTF. V is TRBV11-2 and J is TRBJ1-2; TRBD1 is a possible D gene (6 bases). Germline CDR1 is SGHAT and CDR2 is FQNNGV. This CDR3 has 14 residues. Trimming left V 2 bases short and J 8 bases short, with 15 bases between.

This rearrangement joins TRBV5-1 to TRBJ2-3; 7 nucleotides line up with TRBD2. This CDR3 is 18 amino acids long. Trimming cost V 8 bases and J 1 base; bases outside gene matches: 19. Germline V gene sequence: CDR1 SGHRS, CDR2 YFSETQ. In nucleotides, the CDR3 is TGCGCCAGTCGAGTAACTCCAGCGGGAATGAGGGGCACAGATACGCAGTATTTT. This sequence encodes CASRVTPAGMRGTDTQYF.

The rearrangement links TRBV19 to TRBJ1-2, with 10 bases fitting TRBD1. The CDR3 contains 16 residues. CDR1 and CDR2 from the germline V gene are LNHDA and SQIVND (reference sequence). V shed 6 bases and J 6 bases; nucleotides not matched to a gene: 13. This chain's CDR3 is CASSPTGTGDLDGYTF. CDR3 in DNA: TGTGCCAGTAGCCCCACCGGGACAGGGGACTTAGATGGCTACACCTTC. Drawing the rest from reference TRBV19 and TRBJ1-2, the complete variable domain is DGGITQSPKYLFRKEGQNVTLSCEQNLNHDAMYWYRQDPGQGLRLIYYSQIVNDFQKGDIAEGYSVSREKKESFPLTVTSAQKNPTAFYLCASSPTGTGDLDGYTFGSGTRLTVV.

CDR3 sequence: CASSELAGGLEQFF. DNA of the CDR3: TGTGCCAGCAGTGAACTAGCGGGGGGACTTGAGCAGTTCTTC. This chain joins TRBV6-4 and TRBJ2-1, with TRBD2 identical over 12 bases. With V trimmed by 3 bases and J by 9 bases, 3 bases remained unmatched. Looked up from germline, CDR1 is MRHNA and CDR2 is SNTAGT. The CDR3 totals 14 residues.

The chain employs TRBV28 and TRBJ1-2; tentative D call: TRBD1 (6 bases). With 5 bases removed from V and 5 bases from J, the gap between germline ends came to 12 bases. The CDR3 sequence is 13 residues long. Per the germline V gene, CDR1 is MDHEN and CDR2 is SYDVKM. CDR3 protein: CASSPGTKYGYTF. Written as DNA, the CDR3 is TGTGCCAGCAGTCCCGGGACAAAATATGGCTACACCTTC.

The CDR3 here is CASSFPGQPQHF. For the CDR3, the DNA is TGTGCCAGCAGTTTTCCCGGTCAGCCCCAGCATTTT. The chain joins TRBV12-3 or TRBV12-4 to TRBJ1-5; D is unresolved. CDR3 length: 12 residues. The V and J ends lost 3 bases and 6 bases respectively, with 6 bases between them.